This is a list of T cell receptor beta chains from one sample in a study of human T cells and chemical hapten exposure. TCRdb re-called the RACE reads with MiXCR, one entry per CDR3 protein. The top ten hold around 4.7% of the sample, which has about 84,000 distinct CDR3 sequences, about 10% seen once. This material consisted of whole blood, taken in connection with sensitization to the hapten diphenylcyclopropenone (DPC). The receptors were sampled from a woman aged 45-65 years with alopecia areata. Some clones in this sample may be carry-over from other donors' samples. Both conserved end residues are part of each CDR3. Each record gives: clone size, V gene, J gene, D gene, CDR3 DNA, CDR3 protein. A D gene is named only where the DNA matches it firmly. Only part of the rows carry a size: once, few, many, or a class if the clone is expanded.

size: many; V: TRBV6-2/TRBV6-3; J: TRBJ1-3; D: -; DNA: TGTGCCAGCAGTTTCGGAAACACCATATATTTT; CDR3: CASSFGNTIYF
size: many; V: TRBV3-1; J: TRBJ2-6; D: -; DNA: TGTGCCAGCAGCCAAATCCCCTCTGGGGCCAACGTCCTGACTTTC; CDR3: CASSQIPSGANVLTF
size: few; V: TRBV12-3/TRBV12-4; J: TRBJ2-5; D: TRBD2; DNA: TGTGCCAGCAGTTGGACTAGCGGGAGCAAGGAGACCCAGTACTTC; CDR3: CASSWTSGSKETQYF
size: many; V: TRBV29-1; J: TRBJ2-7; D: -; DNA: TGCAGCGTCCTCATTCAGCCTACTAGGGGTCCCTACGAGCAGTACTTC; CDR3: CSVLIQPTRGPYEQYF
size: -; V: TRBV12-3/TRBV12-4; J: TRBJ2-6; D: TRBD1; DNA: TGTGCCAGCTGCAAAGGCTTAGGACAGGGGAGAGGGAGCTCTGGGGCCAACGTCCTGACTTTC; CDR3: CASCKGLGQGRGSSGANVLTF
size: many; V: TRBV28; J: TRBJ2-6; D: -; DNA: TGTGCCAGCAGTCTCCCACCCGGGACCTCTGGGGCCAACGTCCTGACTTTC; CDR3: CASSLPPGTSGANVLTF
size: -; V: TRBV20-1; J: TRBJ1-5; D: TRBD1; DNA: TGCAGTGCATGGACAGGGAGCAATCAGCCCCAGCATTTT; CDR3: CSAWTGSNQPQHF
size: many; V: TRBV20-1; J: TRBJ1-2; D: TRBD1; DNA: TGCAGTGCTAGGGGAGATCGGACAGGGCCAAACTATGGCTACACCTTC; CDR3: CSARGDRTGPNYGYTF
size: -; V: TRBV30; J: TRBJ1-6; D: -; DNA: TGTGCCTGGACAAACCTGGGACTGGTAAATTCACCCCTCCACTTT; CDR3: CAWTNLGLVNSPLHF
size: many; V: TRBV20-1; J: TRBJ2-7; D: TRBD1; DNA: TGCAGTGCTAGAGGGACAGGGAAAGGGTACGAGCAGTACTTC; CDR3: CSARGTGKGYEQYF
size: few; V: TRBV12-3/TRBV12-4; J: TRBJ2-7; D: -; DNA: TGTGCCAGCATGGGGGCCAACTACGAGCAGTACTTC; CDR3: CASMGANYEQYF
size: many; V: TRBV6-5; J: TRBJ2-1; D: TRBD2; DNA: TGTGCCAGCAGTTACTATGTACGGGAGGGATACAATGAGCAGTTCTTC; CDR3: CASSYYVREGYNEQFF
size: many; V: TRBV5-6; J: TRBJ1-3; D: -; DNA: TGTGCCAGCAGCTTGGAAAAAAGGGGACCCGGCTCTGGAAACACCATATATTTT; CDR3: CASSLEKRGPGSGNTIYF
size: -; V: TRBV9; J: TRBJ2-1; D: TRBD1; DNA: TGTGCCAGCAGCGCAGGGGACAGGGTTGACAATGAGCAGTTCTTC; CDR3: CASSAGDRVDNEQFF
size: -; V: TRBV24-1; J: TRBJ1-4; D: -; DNA: TGTGCCACCAGTGACCCCGGGGAAAAACTGTTTTTT; CDR3: CATSDPGEKLFF
size: -; V: TRBV27; J: TRBJ2-5; D: -; DNA: TGTGCCAGCAGCCCCCGGACGGGGATGCAAGAGACCCAGTACTTC; CDR3: CASSPRTGMQETQYF
size: -; V: TRBV27; J: TRBJ1-1; D: TRBD1; DNA: TGTGCCAGCAGCCGGGACAGGCTAGTAACTGAAGCTTTCTTT; CDR3: CASSRDRLVTEAFF
size: many; V: TRBV7-2; J: TRBJ2-7; D: -; DNA: TGTGCCAGCAGCTTAGCAAGGGGGGCGACCGCCTACGAGCAGTACTTC; CDR3: CASSLARGATAYEQYF
size: few; V: TRBV20-1; J: TRBJ2-1; D: -; DNA: TGCAGTGCCTTCCCAGCTGGAGTTTTCTACAATGAGCAGTTCTTC; CDR3: CSAFPAGVFYNEQFF
size: many; V: TRBV10-3; J: TRBJ1-1; D: TRBD1; DNA: TGTGCCATCAGGCGGGACAGCCATGGGAACACTGAAGCTTTCTTT; CDR3: CAIRRDSHGNTEAFF
size: few; V: TRBV6-5; J: TRBJ1-5; D: TRBD1; DNA: TGTGCCAGCAGCCAGGGACAGACGCCGAGTCAGCCCCAGCATTTT; CDR3: CASSQGQTPSQPQHF
size: many; V: TRBV10-1; J: TRBJ2-3; D: -; DNA: TGCGCCAGCGGGCATCCGAGCACAGATACGCAGTATTTT; CDR3: CASGHPSTDTQYF
size: many; V: TRBV21-1; J: TRBJ1-1; D: -; DNA: TGTGCCAGCAGCCCAAAATGGGTAGACTTGAACACTGAAGCTTTCTTT; CDR3: CASSPKWVDLNTEAFF
size: -; V: TRBV6-5; J: TRBJ2-2; D: TRBD1; DNA: TGTGCCAGCGGCCGGGACAGGGTAGCTACCGGGGAGCTGTTTTTT; CDR3: CASGRDRVATGELFF
size: many; V: TRBV4-3; J: TRBJ2-6; D: -; DNA: TGCGCCAGCAGCCCCTCCGGCTCTGGGGCCAACGTCCTGACTTTC; CDR3: CASSPSGSGANVLTF
size: -; V: TRBV2; J: TRBJ2-1; D: -; DNA: TGTGCCAGCACCGAGCAGTTCTTC; CDR3: CASTEQFF